These T cell receptor beta chains were read from a single sample in a study of T cell responses to AZD1222 COVID-19 vaccine. Some clones are missing from TCRdb's copy, which holds only in-frame ones; the method was immunoSEQ multiplex PCR. This sample yields over 150,000 clones, of which 75% to 90% are seen a single time; approximately 2.5% belongs to the top ten. The sample was peripheral blood, taken on day 0 of AZD1222 vaccination. All receptors derive from an adult in good health. Each CDR3 is given with its conserved first and last residue. The D gene is left open where the match is weak.

TRBJ2-7 | 15 | TRBV5-1 | - | CASSHPGAGMYEQYF
TRBJ2-2 | 13 | TRBV27 | - | CASSLGLTGELFF
TRBJ2-5 | 14 | TRBV19 | TRBD1 | CASRESGGRETQYF
TRBJ2-7 | 15 | TRBV25-1 | - | CASSEFGPMIYEQYF
TRBJ1-2 | 16 | TRBV11-3 | TRBD1 | CAISLHLADRGWGYTF
TRBJ1-4 | 15 | TRBV7-9 | TRBD1 | CASTRIGTGVEKLFF
TRBJ1-2 | 13 | TRBV19 | - | CASSMTAGNGYTF
TRBJ2-7 | 13 | TRBV27 | - | CASSLSNKGEQYF
TRBJ1-5 | 14 | TRBV19 | - | CASSIWDGDQPQHF
TRBJ2-7 | 14 | TRBV6-5 | - | CASSFTPMVYEQYF
TRBJ1-6 | 21 | TRBV5-3 | TRBD1 | CARSLGRTGKGDCEYNSPLHF
TRBJ1-2 | 14 | TRBV5-1 | TRBD1 | CASGTGTAYYGYTF
TRBJ2-3 | 13 | TRBV9 | - | CASSGGDTDTQYF
TRBJ2-1 | 15 | TRBV19 | - | CASSPGGSSYNEQFF
TRBJ2-7 | 15 | TRBV5-4 | TRBD2 | CASSLEPGLAGEQYF
TRBJ1-2 | 14 | TRBV7-9 | - | CASSFGAQNYGYTF
TRBJ2-1 | 15 | TRBV6-5 | - | CASSYSLDLYNEQFF
TRBJ2-1 | 16 | TRBV5-1 | TRBD2 | CASSLDSTSGSNEQFF
TRBJ1-2 | 17 | TRBV5-4 | TRBD1 | CASSQRQGARRHYGYTF
TRBJ1-3 | 15 | TRBV6-1 | - | CASSDKGGYRNTIYF
TRBJ1-6 | 20 | TRBV15 | TRBD1 | CATSRDSGTGDWAANSPLHF
TRBJ2-1 | 15 | TRBV5-4 | TRBD1 | CASSSTGDSYNEQFF
TRBJ2-1 | 13 | TRBV14 | TRBD2 | CASSQDRGLAKFF
TRBJ2-1 | 13 | TRBV30 | TRBD2 | CAWEREGHNEQFF
TRBJ2-4 | 14 | TRBV5-3 | - | CARSIRDAKNIQYF
TRBJ2-5 | 14 | TRBV5-4 | - | CASSSGGYQETQYF
TRBJ2-1 | 12 | TRBV28 | TRBD1 | CASSLRGQDQFF
TRBJ2-7 | 16 | TRBV27 | TRBD2 | CASSRMTSVVSYEQYF
TRBJ2-1 | 17 | TRBV9 | TRBD2 | CASSDTWGEGPYNEQFF
TRBJ1-2 | 14 | TRBV19 | - | CASSIGRANYGYTF
TRBJ2-5 | 18 | TRBV7-3 | TRBD2 | CASSLRGGRAYGRETQYF
TRBJ1-2 | 14 | TRBV18 | - | CASSPGPSNYGYTF
TRBJ2-3 | 16 | TRBV5-5 | TRBD2 | CASSGTVGGRLNTQYF
TRBJ2-7 | 14 | TRBV5-5 | - | CASSTGLPRGEQYF
TRBJ1-5 | 13 | TRBV4-1 | - | CASSRGLGQPQHF
TRBJ1-2 | 16 | TRBV7-9 | - | CASTPLKAVANYGYTF
TRBJ1-1 | 15 | TRBV18 | TRBD1 | CASSPRTGAHTEAFF
TRBJ2-7 | 16 | TRBV6-1 | TRBD1 | CASSELAGQGSYEQYF
TRBJ1-2 | 16 | TRBV4-2 | - | CASSQEERGGGYGYTF
TRBJ1-1 | 15 | TRBV6-5 | - | CASSYSRIMNTEAFF
TRBJ1-2 | 15 | TRBV6-5 | TRBD1 | CATSPWGQGNYGYTF
TRBJ1-1 | 15 | TRBV27 | - | CASSLSTALNTEAFF
TRBJ2-7 | 13 | TRBV27 | - | CASSSSPFYEQYF
TRBJ2-5 | 11 | TRBV7-9 | - | CASSLGPTQYF
TRBJ2-7 | 15 | TRBV27 | TRBD1 | CASSSLGQGAYEQYF
TRBJ1-2 | 15 | TRBV28 | - | CASSLGTTGYYGYTF